The 14 T cell receptor beta chains in this list originate from one sample, sequenced in a study of neurological immune-mediated disorders. In TCRdb, the 5' RACE reads were re-called with MiXCR into one record per CDR3 protein. The data contain roughly 56,000 distinct CDR3 sequences, 11% of them seen just once; the ten biggest clones take up approximately 1.8%. Material for sequencing was PBMCs. Receptors originate from a man in his 60s in good health.

Ten or more counts support this clonotype. The chain has TRBV3-1 and TRBJ2-7; no definite D call. Trimming pared 2 bases from V and 6 bases from J, leaving 8 bases between. In germline, CDR1 is LGHDT, CDR2 YNNKEL (reference sequence). The CDR3 extends over 12 amino acids. In DNA, the CDR3 is TGTGCCAGCAGCCAAACTAACTCCGAGCAGTACTTC. It yields the protein CASSQTNSEQYF.

This clonotype was seen at least ten times. V and J are TRBV6-5 and TRBJ1-5, with a tentative D call TRBD1 (5 bases). CDR1 is MNHEY, CDR2 SVGAGI, per germline. V was clipped by 5 bases and J by 4 bases, with 15 bases between them. CDR3 length equals 15 residues. The CDR3 spells CASSLAGTSNQPQHF. CDR3 bases: TGTGCCAGCAGTCTAGCCGGGACTTCAAATCAGCCCCAGCATTTT.

This clonotype was seen repeatedly, ten times or more. J is TRBJ2-1 and V is TRBV24-1; possible D gene TRBD1, 5 bases. V was clipped by 7 bases and J by 5 bases, with 8 bases between them. Germline loops: CDR1 KGHDR, CDR2 SFDVKD. The CDR3 extends over 12 amino acids. CDR3 DNA sequence: TGTGCCACCAGGGACATTAACAATGAGCAGTTCTTC. Protein: CATRDINNEQFF.

The table lists this clonotype with a few counts. The V and J genes are TRBV7-2 and TRBJ1-5, with a weak D call TRBD1 (5 bases). This CDR3 has 12 residues. With 3 bases removed from V and 5 bases from J, the gap between germline ends came to 5 bases. The germline gives CDR1 SGHTA, CDR2 FQGNSA. This CDR3 reads CASSFRDQPQHF. Here the CDR3 DNA reads TGTGCCAGCAGCTTCAGGGATCAGCCCCAGCATTTT. The full variable domain, in which reference TRBV7-2 and TRBJ1-5 provide the parts outside the CDR3, is GAGVSQSPSNKVTEKGKDVELRCDPISGHTALYWYRQSLGQGLEFLIYFQGNSAPDKSGLPSDRFSAERTGGSVSTLTIQRTQQEDSAVYLCASSFRDQPQHFGDGTRLSIL.

The chain has TRBV7-2 and TRBJ1-5; TRBD1 matches 8 bases. V shed 5 bases, J shed 10 bases, and the junction held 13 bases outside the gene matches. This CDR3 contains 15 residues. The germline V gene has CDR1 SGHTA and CDR2 FQGNSA. The DNA of the CDR3 is TGTGCCAGCAGCCTCGACAGGGGTGGAAGTCAACCCCAGCATTTT. Protein sequence: CASSLDRGGSQPQHF. Full variable domain (rest looked up from reference TRBV7-2 and TRBJ1-5): GAGVSQSPSNKVTEKGKDVELRCDPISGHTALYWYRQSLGQGLEFLIYFQGNSAPDKSGLPSDRFSAERTGGSVSTLTIQRTQQEDSAVYLCASSLDRGGSQPQHFGDGTRLSIL.

This clonotype was counted at least ten times. The V and J genes are TRBV7-2 and TRBJ2-5; a weak D match, TRBD2 (6 bases). Trimming stripped 5 bases from V and 0 bases from J, with 10 bases between. Per germline, CDR1 SGHTA and CDR2 FQGNSA. The CDR3 extends over 14 amino acids. CDR3 nucleotides: TGTGCCAGCAGCGGGGGGACGTACCAAGAGACCCAGTACTTC. This gives the protein CASSGGTYQETQYF.

This clonotype was recorded at least ten times. In nucleotides, the CDR3 is TGCAGTGCCATGACAGGGGGCTCTGGAAACACCATATATTTT. Residues: CSAMTGGSGNTIYF. The genes are TRBV20-1 and TRBJ1-3; 9 bases are a match to TRBD1. Germline V gene sequence: CDR1 DFQATT, CDR2 SNEGSKA (reference sequence). J lost 0 bases, V lost 6 bases, and 3 bases had no gene match. The length of the CDR3 is 14 residues.

Relative to its sample, this clonotype is medium-sized. The rearrangement uses TRBV15 and TRBJ1-6; 7 bases agree with TRBD1. Trimming removed 5 bases from V and 7 bases from J; junction bases left unmatched: 11. CDR3 length: 16 amino acids. Germline CDR1 and CDR2: LNHNV and YYDKDF (reference sequence). The CDR3 nucleotides are TGTGCCACCAGCGGAAAATCGACAGGGCGCAATTCACCCCTCCACTTT. Translation gives CATSGKSTGRNSPLHF. Using reference TRBV15 and TRBJ1-6 for the parts outside the CDR3, the full variable domain is DAMVIQNPRYQVTQFGKPVTLSCSQTLNHNVMYWYQQKSSQAPKLLFHYYDKDFNNEADTPDNFQSRRPNTSFCFLDIRSPGLGDTAMYLCATSGKSTGRNSPLHFGNGTRLTVT.

In its sample, this clonotype was seen many times. This chain uses TRBV5-1 with TRBJ2-7, with D possibly TRBD1 on 6 matching bases. Germline V gene lookup returns CDR1 SGHRS and CDR2 YFSETQ. The CDR3 sequence is 14 residues long. Trimming shortened V by 0 bases and J by 4 bases, and 11 bases separated the two germline ends. The CDR3 region has the DNA TGCGCCAGCAGCTTGGTTCAGGGGTTATACGAGCAGTACTTC. Its protein is CASSLVQGLYEQYF. The full variable domain, rest sourced from reference TRBV5-1 and TRBJ2-7, is KAGVTQTPRYLIKTRGQQVTLSCSPISGHRSVSWYQQTPGQGLQFLFEYFSETQRNKGNFPGRFSGRQFSNSRSEMNVSTLELGDSALYLCASSLVQGLYEQYFGPGTRLTVT.

This clonotype was seen at least ten times. The chain joins TRBV12-3 or TRBV12-4 to TRBJ2-5; TRBD2 matches at 9 bases. The CDR3 loop spans 15 amino acids. V lost 6 bases to trimming and J lost 2 bases; unmatched junction nucleotides: 7. In DNA, the CDR3 is TGTGCCAGCAGCCGGGCGGGGGGGCGTCAAGAGACCCAGTACTTC. Translating it yields CASSRAGGRQETQYF.

This clonotype was seen many times. The chain employs TRBV6-5 and TRBJ1-4; 9 nucleotides align to TRBD1. Germline assignment: CDR1 MNHEY and CDR2 SVGAGI. The CDR3 covers 14 residues. Unmatched junction bases numbered 6, after V lost 5 bases and J lost 8 bases. This chain's CDR3 is CASSRTGAKEKLFF. The CDR3 bases are TGTGCCAGCAGTAGGACAGGGGCGAAGGAAAAACTGTTTTTT.

This clonotype appeared many times. V gene TRBV5-6 combines with J gene TRBJ2-2, with a tentative D call TRBD2 (6 bases). CDR3 size: 14 residues. CDR1 SGHDT and CDR2 YYEEEE come from the germline V gene. Trimming cost V 1 base and J 5 bases, with 9 bases left between them. DNA of the CDR3: TGTGCCAGCAGCTTGAGTGGGGGGACCGGGGAGCTGTTTTTT. Translation gives CASSLSGGTGELFF.

The sample holds many counts of this clonotype. The J gene is TRBJ1-1, the V gene TRBV2; D is unclear. Looked up from germline, CDR1 is SNHLY and CDR2 is FYNNEI. This CDR3 comprises 13 residues. Trimming pared 3 bases from V and 3 bases from J, leaving 8 bases between. CDR3 protein: CASSDLLYTEAFF. CDR3 DNA sequence: TGTGCCAGCAGTGATTTGTTATACACTGAAGCTTTCTTT. Full variable domain (remainder filled in from reference TRBV2 and TRBJ1-1): EPEVTQTPSHQVTQMGQEVILRCVPISNHLYFYWYRQILGQKVEFLVSFYNNEISEKSEIFDDQFSVERPDGSNFTLKIRSTKLEDSAMYFCASSDLLYTEAFFGQGTRLTVV.

With regard to this clonotype: Relative to the germline gene, one junction end is altered; a read error may explain this. The chain joins TRBV12-3 or TRBV12-4 to TRBJ2-5; TRBD1 aligns across 8 bases. This CDR3 is 14 amino acids long. CDR3 bases: TGTGCCAGCACCTTGGGACAGGTGTTGGAGACACAGTACTTC. Residues: CASTLGQVLETQYF.